This entry lists 28 T cell receptor beta chains sequenced from one sample in a study of T-cell reconstitution after alpha-beta-depleted transplantation in children (dated by TCRdb to the mid-2010s). Reading the label with the study, this specimen's treatment or condition is: allogeneic hematopoietic cell transplantation with graft depleted of TCRalphabeta T cells and CD19 B cells. Receptor libraries were prepared by PCR. Sequencing was performed on an Illumina HiSeq 2500. Molecular barcoding was employed in the preparation of TCR libraries, with unique molecular identifiers being used to normalize TCRbeta repertoire quantification. The public reads were reprocessed in TCRdb via fastp at Q25 and MiXCR, keeping in-frame beta chains. CDR3 protein sequences are deduplicated, and each keeps its most common genes and DNA. This sample has some 200,000 distinct CDR3 sequences in its table, and under 13% of those were observed once. 25% to 30% of the sample comes from the top ten.

Here the sequenced sample was PBMCs, taken before TCRalphabeta/CD19-depleted stem cell transplant. Receptor source: a child less than two years old with acute myeloid leukemia, due to receive a stem cell transplant.

The genes are TRBV20-1 and TRBJ2-5; the match to TRBD1 covers 10 bases. TRBJ2-1 matches the DNA end more closely, so the J call is doubtful. CDR3 length: 16 amino acids. The germline V gene encodes CDR1 DFQATT and CDR2 SNEGSKA (reference sequence). The CDR3 nucleotides read TGCAGTGCTAGGTCCGGACAGGGGGGGTCCCATGAGACCCAGTTCTTC. It is translated as CSARSGQGGSHETQFF.

This clonotype occurred many times. V is TRBV6-1 and J is TRBJ2-7, with 9 bases matching TRBD2. The CDR3 has 15 amino acids. V shed 6 bases and J 2 bases; nucleotides not matched to a gene: 8. Germline lookup yields CDR1 MNHNS and CDR2 SASEGT. The CDR3 DNA is TGTGCCAGCAGAGACTCGAGCGGGGGGACCTACGAGCAGTACTTC. Its translation: CASRDSSGGTYEQYF.

This clonotype was seen many times. The V gene is TRBV7-9, the J gene TRBJ2-7, with D uncertain. V dropped 5 bases and J dropped 0 bases, with 2 bases sitting between them. The CDR3 extends over 11 amino acids. The germline V gene has CDR1 SEHNR and CDR2 FQNEAQ (reference sequence). CDR3 loop: CASSASYEQYF. CDR3 sequence (DNA): TGTGCCAGCAGCGCCTCCTACGAGCAGTACTTC.

The table lists this clonotype with a few counts. The V and J genes are TRBV3-1 and TRBJ2-7, with D perhaps matching TRBD1 or TRBD2 (5 bases each). Trimming removed 3 bases at V and 3 bases at J, with 12 bases between. The CDR3 runs 14 residues. Germline CDR1 is LGHDT and CDR2 is YNNKEL (reference sequence). The CDR3 sequence: CASSHGTGVYEQYF. As DNA, the CDR3 is TGTGCCAGCAGCCACGGGACGGGCGTCTACGAGCAGTACTTC.

This clonotype was detected a few times. The rearrangement joins TRBV27 to TRBJ2-1, with a possible D match to TRBD1 (6 bases). CDR3 length: 14 residues. The V end was cut by 4 bases, the J end by 4 bases, with 11 bases between. Germline-derived CDR1 and CDR2 are MNHEY and SMNVEV (reference sequence). The CDR3 bases are TGTGCCAGCAGTTCCCGGACAGCTTACAATGAGCAGTTCTTC. Its protein product is CASSSRTAYNEQFF.

In this sample, this clonotype turned up many times. The chain has TRBV3-1 and TRBJ2-7; TRBD1 matches 8 bases. Germline lookup yields CDR1 LGHDT and CDR2 YNNKEL (reference sequence). J gave up 5 bases and V 2 bases, and 11 bases lay outside the gene matches. The CDR3 sequence is 16 residues long. In DNA form, the CDR3 reads TGTGCCAGCAGCCAAAACGAACAGGGGGGTGGGGACGAGCAGTACTTC. It translates to CASSQNEQGGGDEQYF.

This clonotype was recorded at least ten times. The J gene is TRBJ2-3, the V gene TRBV18; 12 positions match TRBD2. This CDR3 comprises 15 residues. The V gene's germline CDR1 is KGHSH and CDR2 LQKENI. J gave up 4 bases and V 3 bases, and 2 bases lay outside the gene matches. Here the CDR3 reads CASSPGLAGPDTQYF. CDR3 sequence (DNA): TGTGCCAGCTCACCTGGACTAGCGGGACCAGATACGCAGTATTTT. Using reference TRBV18 and TRBJ2-3 for the parts outside the CDR3, the full variable domain is NAGVMQNPRHLVRRRGQEARLRCSPMKGHSHVYWYRQLPEEGLKFMVYLQKENIIDESGMPKERFSAEFPKEGPSILRIQQVVRGDSAAYFCASSPGLAGPDTQYFGPGTRLTVL.

The table lists this clonotype with many counts. V and J are TRBV7-2 and TRBJ1-1; D gene ambiguous. CDR1 and CDR2 from the germline V gene are SGHTA and FQGNSA. The V gene lost 6 bases and the J gene lost 1 base, with 12 bases spanning the gap. There are 14 residues in the CDR3. CDR3 in amino acids: CASRLDQTNTEAFF. The CDR3, as DNA: TGTGCCAGCAGGCTTGACCAAACGAACACTGAAGCTTTCTTT. The complete variable domain, with remaining parts taken from reference TRBV7-2 and TRBJ1-1, reads GAGVSQSPSNKVTEKGKDVELRCDPISGHTALYWYRQSLGQGLEFLIYFQGNSAPDKSGLPSDRFSAERTGGSVSTLTIQRTQQEDSAVYLCASRLDQTNTEAFFGQGTRLTVV.

The rearrangement uses TRBV29-1 and TRBJ2-3; no clear D gene. Germline CDR1 reads SQVTM; CDR2 reads ANQGSEA. This CDR3 contains 12 residues. Trimming shortened V by 4 bases and J by 3 bases, and 8 bases separated the two germline ends. The CDR3: CSVGGWTDTQYF. In DNA, the CDR3 is TGCAGCGTTGGGGGTTGGACAGATACGCAGTATTTT.

This clonotype was counted many times. The chain has TRBV3-1 and TRBJ2-2; TRBD2 aligns across 11 bases. Germline CDR1 and CDR2: LGHDT and YNNKEL (reference sequence). CDR3 size: 15 residues. The ends lost 4 bases at V and 4 bases at J; junction bases unmatched: 2. Here the CDR3 reads CASSPTSGSTGELFF. CDR3 nucleotides: TGTGCCAGCAGCCCCACTAGCGGGAGCACCGGGGAGCTGTTTTTT.

This clonotype was recorded at least ten times. V usage is TRBV5-1 and J usage is TRBJ2-2; 8 positions agree with TRBD2. Germline loops: CDR1 SGHRS, CDR2 YFSETQ. V gave up 1 base and J gave up 8 bases; unmatched junction bases: 10. The CDR3 is made up of 16 amino acids. The CDR3 sequence is CASSLSGSVLSGELFF. The CDR3 bases are TGCGCCAGCAGCTTGAGCGGGAGTGTGTTATCGGGGGAGCTGTTTTTT.

This clonotype was observed many times. The chain carries TRBV5-1 and TRBJ2-3; 15 bases agree with TRBD2. With 3 bases clipped from V and 2 bases from J, the junction kept 4 bases outside the gene matches. Germline CDR1 SGHRS, CDR2 YFSETQ. This CDR3 contains 17 residues. CDR3 in DNA: TGCGCCAGCAGCTCGGGGACTAGCGGGAGGAACACAGATACGCAGTATTTT. This gives the protein CASSSGTSGRNTDTQYF.

This clonotype was counted ten times or more. This chain connects TRBV6-5 to TRBJ2-7, with a possible D match to TRBD1 (5 bases). Per germline, CDR1 MNHEY and CDR2 SVGAGI. This CDR3 has 13 amino acids. V dropped 6 bases and J dropped 0 bases, with 9 bases sitting between them. The CDR3 bases are TGTGCCAGCAGCCAGGGAATCTCCTACGAGCAGTACTTC. This translates into CASSQGISYEQYF.

This clonotype was seen many times. This chain connects TRBV20-1 to TRBJ1-5; D gene uncertain. V was clipped by 2 bases and J by 1 base, with 15 bases between them. The CDR3 has 16 amino acids. Germline lookup yields CDR1 DFQATT and CDR2 SNEGSKA (reference sequence). The CDR3 here is CSARSTGVGSNQPQHF. The CDR3 DNA reads TGCAGTGCTAGATCTACGGGTGTTGGGAGCAATCAGCCCCAGCATTTT.

At least ten counts were recorded for this clonotype. The rearrangement uses TRBV29-1 and TRBJ2-7; no clear D gene. Germline values: CDR1 SQVTM, CDR2 ANQGSEA. The CDR3 has 13 residues. V dropped 1 base and J dropped 5 bases, with 12 bases sitting between them. CDR3 sequence: CSVEGTLSHEQYF. The DNA of the CDR3 is TGCAGCGTTGAAGGGACCCTTTCCCACGAGCAGTACTTC.

This clonotype was observed at least ten times. The chain uses TRBV9 and TRBJ2-5; D is possibly TRBD1 or TRBD2 (5 bases each). V lost 3 bases and J lost 7, with 16 bases in between. The CDR3 consists of 14 residues. Germline CDR1 SGDLS, CDR2 YYNGEE. CDR3 bases: TGTGCCAGCAGCGCGGATGGAGAGAGGGGGACCCAGTACTTC. Amino acids: CASSADGERGTQYF.

This clonotype was detected many times. The chain is built from TRBV7-7 and TRBJ2-1; 10 bases align to TRBD2. V lost 5 bases to trimming and J lost 1 base; unmatched junction nucleotides: 2. Per germline, CDR1 SSHAT and CDR2 FNYEAQ (reference sequence). The CDR3 has 15 amino acids. For the CDR3, the DNA is TGTGCCAGCAGCGAGACTAGCGGGTCCTACAATGAGCAGTTCTTC. Translated: CASSETSGSYNEQFF. The variable domain in full, completed from reference TRBV7-7 and TRBJ2-1, reads GAGVSQSPRYKVTKRGQDVTLRCDPISSHATLYWYQQALGQGPEFLTYFNYEAQPDKSGLPSDRFSAERPEGSISTLTIQRTEQRDSAMYRCASSETSGSYNEQFFGPGTRLTVL.

The chain is built from TRBV5-6 and TRBJ1-5; D unresolved. From germline, CDR1 is SGHDT and CDR2 YYEEEE. The V end was cut by 0 bases, the J end by 1 base, with 8 bases between. This CDR3 spans 15 amino acids. This CDR3 is CASSLVGESNQPQHF. The CDR3 nucleotides are TGTGCCAGCAGCTTGGTGGGTGAGAGCAATCAGCCCCAGCATTTT.

This clonotype was recorded at least ten times. V and J are TRBV3-1 and TRBJ2-3; perhaps TRBD2 as D (6 bases). With 4 bases removed from V and 4 bases from J, the gap between germline ends came to 12 bases. CDR3 length equals 14 residues. Germline CDR1 is LGHDT and CDR2 is YNNKEL (reference sequence). Here the CDR3 reads CASSPRDLPDTQYF. CDR3 sequence (DNA): TGTGCCAGCAGCCCCCGGGACTTGCCAGATACGCAGTATTTT.

There are many counts of this clonotype. The V and J genes are TRBV7-9 and TRBJ2-7, with D possibly TRBD1 on 7 matching bases. V was trimmed by 0 bases and J by 4 bases, leaving 19 bases between them. The germline V gene has CDR1 SEHNR and CDR2 FQNEAQ (reference sequence). The CDR3 sequence is 17 residues long. CDR3 bases: TGTGCCAGCAGCTTAGCGTCACAGGGGCTAGCGCCATACGAGCAGTACTTC. Translated, it gives CASSLASQGLAPYEQYF.

At least ten counts were recorded for this clonotype. The chain couples TRBV5-1 to TRBJ2-7, with unresolved D. CDR1 is SGHRS and CDR2 is YFSETQ in the germline V gene. The CDR3 has 12 residues. The V gene lost 1 base and the J gene lost 3 bases, with 5 bases spanning the gap. This CDR3 reads CASSLTDYEQYF. CDR3 nucleotides: TGCGCCAGCAGCTTGACAGACTACGAGCAGTACTTC.

This clonotype showed up many times. The chain is built from TRBV5-5 and TRBJ2-1, with TRBD2 matching 9 bases. V trimming: 4 bases; J trimming: 6 bases; junction bases outside the gene matches: 5. The V gene's germline CDR1 is SGHKS and CDR2 YYEKEE (reference sequence). The CDR3 loop spans 14 amino acids. The CDR3 loop is CASSPGTSPNEQFF. Written as DNA, the CDR3 is TGTGCCAGCAGCCCCGGGACTAGCCCCAATGAGCAGTTCTTC.

This clonotype was seen ten or more times. V gene TRBV11-2 combines with J gene TRBJ1-3, with unresolved D. Looked up from germline, CDR1 is SGHAT and CDR2 is FQNNGV. The CDR3 consists of 13 residues. With 4 bases removed from V and 4 bases from J, the gap between germline ends came to 8 bases. The CDR3 DNA reads as TGTGCCAGCAGCTCCCAGCTCGGAAACACCATATATTTT. Protein product: CASSSQLGNTIYF.

In this sample, this clonotype turned up once. The chain employs TRBV18 and TRBJ2-3; perhaps TRBD2 as D (5 bases). Germline V gives CDR1 KGHSH, CDR2 LQKENI. V was clipped by 3 bases and J by 10 bases, with 17 bases between them. The CDR3 sequence is 14 residues long. The CDR3: CASSPQRRSDSQYF. The CDR3 region has the DNA TGTGCCAGCTCACCGCAGCGGAGGTCGGATTCGCAGTATTTT.

This clonotype was seen repeatedly, ten times or more. CDR3 sequence (DNA): TGTGCCAGCAGTTGGACAGGTAGTAACACTGAAGCTTTCTTT. Translation: CASSWTGSNTEAFF. The V and J genes are TRBV12-3 or TRBV12-4 and TRBJ1-1, with 7 bases that match TRBD1. Trimming removed 4 bases from V and 2 bases from J; junction bases left unmatched: 4. The length of the CDR3 is 14 residues.

This clonotype was counted ten times or more. The chain combines TRBV20-1 with TRBJ2-7; tentatively, D is TRBD2 (6 bases). The CDR3 is 14 residues long. V was trimmed by 3 bases and J by 2 bases, leaving 14 bases between them. Germline CDR1 is DFQATT and CDR2 is SNEGSKA (reference sequence). The CDR3 region has the DNA TGCAGTGCTAGGTACGGGAGAAGCCCCTACGAGCAGTACTTC. Translated: CSARYGRSPYEQYF.

V usage is TRBV5-1 and J usage is TRBJ2-4; D may match TRBD1 or TRBD2 (5 bases each). The V gene lost 1 base and the J gene lost 8 bases, with 10 bases spanning the gap. CDR3 length: 13 amino acids. CDR1 is SGHRS, CDR2 YFSETQ, per germline. DNA for the CDR3: TGCGCCAGCAGCTTGTCAGGGCGGGACATTCAGTACTTC. Amino acid sequence: CASSLSGRDIQYF. Complete variable domain (other parts from reference TRBV5-1 and TRBJ2-4): KAGVTQTPRYLIKTRGQQVTLSCSPISGHRSVSWYQQTPGQGLQFLFEYFSETQRNKGNFPGRFSGRQFSNSRSEMNVSTLELGDSALYLCASSLSGRDIQYFGAGTRLSVL.

The rearrangement links TRBV27 to TRBJ2-3; 9 bases map to TRBD1. V lost 6 bases, J lost 2 bases, and 6 bases stayed unmatched. The CDR3 totals 15 residues. Germline V gene sequence: CDR1 MNHEY, CDR2 SMNVEV (reference sequence). CDR3 sequence: CASSYRDRATDTQYF. DNA of the CDR3: TGTGCCAGCAGCTACCGGGACAGGGCCACAGATACGCAGTATTTT.